This T cell receptor (beta chain) appears in the sequencing data of a study of blood T cell repertoires in COVID-19. Study summary: The samples span acute and convalescent COVID-19 from the United States, Italy and Spain. Sources were T cells, B-cell-depleted T cells, or PBMCs; the material itself was cDNA or gDNA.

Under the authors' procedure: Nucleated cell counts were estimated from reference gene primer amplification. Profiled with immunoSEQ multiplex PCR; TCRdb holds only in-frame clones, not every one. From that table come the V and J calls and clone size; the DNA was used to work out D and trimming. The data hold around 94,000 clones, with about 85% observed a single time. V was shortened by 5 bases and J by 2 bases, with 9 bases between the two germline ends. In germline, CDR1 is SEHNR, CDR2 FQNEAQ (reference sequence). The CDR3 runs 13 residues. The origin of this receptor is a man between 50 and 59 years old with acute or convalescent COVID-19. The V and J genes are TRBV7-9 and TRBJ1-2; D remains unclear. The sequencing input was peripheral blood. CDR3 region: CASSVQTNYGYTF. In DNA form, the CDR3 reads TGTGCCAGCAGCGTACAGACGAACTATGGCTACACCTTC.